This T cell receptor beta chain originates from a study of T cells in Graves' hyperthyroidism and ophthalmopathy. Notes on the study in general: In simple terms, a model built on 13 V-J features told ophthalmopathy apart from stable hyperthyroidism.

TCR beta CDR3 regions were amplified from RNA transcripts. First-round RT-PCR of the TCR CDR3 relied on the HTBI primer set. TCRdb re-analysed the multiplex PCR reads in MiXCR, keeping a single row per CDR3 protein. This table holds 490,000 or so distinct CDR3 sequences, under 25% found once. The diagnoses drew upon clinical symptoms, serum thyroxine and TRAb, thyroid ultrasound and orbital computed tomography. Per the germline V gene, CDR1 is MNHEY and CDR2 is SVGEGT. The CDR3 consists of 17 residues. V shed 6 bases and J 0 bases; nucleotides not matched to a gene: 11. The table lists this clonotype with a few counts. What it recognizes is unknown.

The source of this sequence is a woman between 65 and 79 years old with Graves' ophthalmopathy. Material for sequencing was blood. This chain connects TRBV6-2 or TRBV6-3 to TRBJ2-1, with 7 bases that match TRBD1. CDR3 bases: TGTGCCAGCAGATATTACAGGGGCCTGAGCTCCTACAATGAGCAGTTCTTC. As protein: CASRYYRGLSSYNEQFF.